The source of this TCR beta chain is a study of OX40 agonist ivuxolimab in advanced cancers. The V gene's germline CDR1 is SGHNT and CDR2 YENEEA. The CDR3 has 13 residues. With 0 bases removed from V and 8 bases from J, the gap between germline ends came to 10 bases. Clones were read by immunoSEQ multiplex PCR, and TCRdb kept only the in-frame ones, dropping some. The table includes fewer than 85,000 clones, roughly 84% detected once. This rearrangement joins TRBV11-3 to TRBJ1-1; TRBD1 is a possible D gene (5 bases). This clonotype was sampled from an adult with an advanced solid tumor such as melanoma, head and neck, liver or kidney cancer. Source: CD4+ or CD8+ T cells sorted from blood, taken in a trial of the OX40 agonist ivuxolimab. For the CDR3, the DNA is TGTGCCAGCAGCTTAGAGGCAGGGCAAGAAGCTTTCTTT. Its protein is CASSLEAGQEAFF.